This TCR beta chain was sequenced during a study of identical twins. Many counts were recorded for this clonotype. Its matching antigen is unknown. General study results and limits: Weaker excess twin sharing was observed in beta out-of-frame sequences.

A template switching step contributed a universal primer site, while unique molecular identifiers were present in the cDNA. In TCRdb, the 5' RACE reads were re-called with MiXCR into one record per CDR3 protein. This table has roughly 1.6 million distinct CDR3 sequences, less than 40% appearing once. What was sequenced was cord blood. This sequence was found in a newborn girl in good health.

The DNA of the CDR3 is TGCGCCAGCACCTCAGGGTTGAGCTCCTACAATGAGCAGTTCTTC. Residues: CASTSGLSSYNEQFF. The rearrangement links TRBV4-1 to TRBJ2-1; D is perhaps TRBD1 (5 bases). CDR3 length: 15 residues. In germline, CDR1 is MGHRA, CDR2 YSYEKL. The V end was cut by 7 bases, the J end by 0 bases, with 13 bases between.